Here is one T cell receptor beta chain with its context. The antigen remains unidentified. Blood samples were obtained at baseline, cycle 4 day 1, and cycle 7 day 1. The data originate from a study of OX40 agonist ivuxolimab in advanced cancers. Study-wide results and limits: The average count of expanded clones was higher among CD8+ T cells than among CD4+.

V gave up 7 bases and J gave up 5 bases; unmatched junction bases: 9. The CDR3 is 15 residues long. In germline, CDR1 is MRHNA, CDR2 SNTAGT. The assay was immunoSEQ multiplex PCR, and TCRdb's table has in-frame clones only and misses some. This repertoire shows tens of thousands of clones, 84% found once; its top ten account for 2.5% to 3%. The sequences come from CD4+ or CD8+ T cells sorted from blood, collected in a trial of the OX40 agonist ivuxolimab. This rearrangement joins TRBV6-4 to TRBJ2-1; 9 positions agree with TRBD2. This receptor was identified in an adult with an advanced solid tumor such as melanoma, head and neck, liver or kidney cancer. The CDR3 loop is CASKRAGGRDNEQFF. CDR3 bases: TGTGCCAGCAAGCGGGCGGGGGGGCGAGACAATGAGCAGTTCTTC.